This TCR beta chain was recorded in a study of cytomegalovirus exposure and HLA in healthy donors. Overall study context: Approximately 180 million T cells yielded approximately 100 million unique TCR beta sequences, as an earlier analysis found. Of all 360 or so donors who were genotyped, roughly 81% belonged to the Caucasian-associated ancestry cluster.

The primer mix had 60 Vbeta and 13 Jbeta primers. This table comes from immunoSEQ multiplex PCR, and its TCRdb copy is limited to in-frame clones, with some not included. This table has roughly 110,000 clones, around 77% appearing once. V gave up 4 bases and J gave up 5 bases; unmatched junction bases: 3. Per germline, CDR1 SGHDN and CDR2 FVKESK. CDR3 length equals 14 residues. The sequenced sample was PBMCs. The chain combines TRBV14 with TRBJ1-4; TRBD1 aligns across 8 bases. This receptor was taken from a man younger than 35 in good health and CMV-seronegative. CDR3 in amino acids: CASSPRTGNEKLFF. The CDR3 DNA follows: TGTGCCAGCAGCCCCCGGACAGGGAATGAAAAACTGTTTTTT.